The clone carrying this TCR beta chain appeared a single time. In the same sample, other DNA sequences code for this CDR3. The CDR3 totals 18 residues. Trimming at V came to 0 bases and at J to 4 bases, leaving 9 bases not matched to a gene. The germline CDR1 and CDR2 sequences are MGHDK and SYGVNS. Here immunoSEQ multiplex PCR was the method, and the copy in TCRdb shows in-frame clones only, minus some. The data hold more than 10,000 clones, with roughly 82% observed a single time. This record comes from a study of OX40 agonist ivuxolimab in advanced cancers. The wider study: At doses from 0.01 to 10 mg/kg, patients were given intravenous ivuxolimab every 2 weeks.

This receptor was taken from an adult with an advanced solid tumor such as melanoma, head and neck, liver or kidney cancer. The chain joins TRBV25-1 to TRBJ2-3, with 11 bases identical to TRBD2. This sample comprised CD4+ or CD8+ T cells sorted from blood, obtained in a trial of the OX40 agonist ivuxolimab. The CDR3 region has the DNA TGTGCCAGCAGTGAATATGGTTTACTAGCGGGAGCTTCAGATACGCAGTATTTT. Translation gives CASSEYGLLAGASDTQYF.